Listed here are 4 T cell receptor beta chains from one sample, sequenced in a study of blood T cell repertoires in COVID-19. Measured with immunoSEQ multiplex PCR; TCRdb has only the in-frame clones, and not every one. The sample records under 300,000 clones, roughly 80% being singletons. The source material was peripheral blood. These TCRs come from a man in his 60s who had recovered from COVID-19.

Regarding this clone: This likely comes from a read error, as the CDR3 has no conserved phenylalanine or tryptophan at its end. The DNA is omitted, as the CDR3 cannot be located on it reliably, and the CDR3 follows TCRdb's listing. The rearrangement links TRBV7-2 to TRBJ2-7; no DNA check was done on the table's D call, TRBD2. The CDR3 has 15 amino acids, counting both end residues. Germline V lookup: CDR1 SGHTA, CDR2 FQGNSA. CDR3 sequence: CASSFGTSGSRPRFL.

This chain uses TRBV5-1 with TRBJ2-3; D remains unclear. This CDR3 has 17 amino acids. Germline assignment: CDR1 SGHRS and CDR2 YFSETQ. The V gene lost 3 bases and the J gene lost 0 bases, with 17 bases spanning the gap. The CDR3 nucleotides read TGCGCCAGCAGCTCGTCGGTGTATCCCACTAGCACAGATACGCAGTATTTT. Its translation is CASSSSVYPTSTDTQYF.

This sequence joins TRBV24-1 and TRBJ2-3; 8 positions match TRBD1. This CDR3 contains 15 residues. Germline-derived CDR1 and CDR2 are KGHDR and SFDVKD. V shed 1 base and J 6 bases; nucleotides not matched to a gene: 5. The chain's CDR3 is CATSDLSGQGDTQYF. CDR3 bases: TGTGCCACCAGTGATTTAAGTGGACAGGGCGATACGCAGTATTTT.

The chain combines TRBV30 with TRBJ2-3; D is perhaps TRBD1 (6 bases). Per germline, CDR1 GTSNPN and CDR2 SVGIG (reference sequence). Trimming removed 2 bases at V and 2 bases at J, with 11 bases between. This CDR3 has 14 residues. CDR3 in DNA: TGTGCCTGGAGTAAAGGGACAACCACAGATACGCAGTATTTT. Translation: CAWSKGTTTDTQYF.